The 13 T cell receptor beta chains below come from one sample, sequenced in a study of early stage breast cancer tumors (dated by TCRdb to 2015 to 2018). Library generation was performed with the immunoSEQ multiplex PCR assay. TCRdb took over this immuneACCESS table, retaining in-frame rearrangements with V and J assigned. Such tables are incomplete; in checked studies, under half of the missing clones stem from an unresolved V gene, and the remainder is unexplained. For this sample there are approximately 33,000 clones; around 75% appear just once. Under 5.5% of the sample is in the top ten clones. The sequenced sample consisted of blood. The receptors were gathered from a person aged 35 to 50 with breast cancer.

V usage is TRBV6-4 and J usage is TRBJ2-1; TRBD2 matches 13 bases. The length of the CDR3 is 14 residues. Looked up from germline, CDR1 is MRHNA and CDR2 is SNTAGT. V lost 4 bases and J lost 6; bases outside the gene matches: 0. The CDR3 DNA reads TGTGCCAGCAGTGGACTAGCGGGAGGCAATGAGCAGTTCTTC. Residues: CASSGLAGGNEQFF.

This rearrangement joins TRBV29-1 to TRBJ2-3; the D gene is possibly TRBD1 (5 bases). CDR1 and CDR2 (germline): SQVTM, ANQGSEA. This CDR3 comprises 14 residues. Deletions cut 3 bases from V and 4 bases from J, with 14 bases between. CDR3 DNA sequence: TGCAGCGTTGACGGGCATTGGGGCGCAGATACGCAGTATTTT. Translating gives CSVDGHWGADTQYF.

This rearrangement joins TRBV7-2 to TRBJ2-3; no reliable D call. CDR1 and CDR2 (germline): SGHTA, FQGNSA. Between the trimmed V and J ends, which lost 2 bases and 5 bases, there was a span of 14 bases. This CDR3 is built from 15 residues. The CDR3: CASSLYSRKVDTQYF. In DNA, the CDR3 is TGTGCCAGCAGCTTATACTCAAGAAAGGTAGATACGCAGTATTTT.

The J gene is TRBJ1-1, the V gene TRBV2; the D gene is possibly TRBD1 (5 bases). V was pared by 4 bases and J by 1 base, with 13 bases between. The CDR3 spans 15 residues. The germline V gene has CDR1 SNHLY and CDR2 FYNNEI. The CDR3 region is CASSVSGTENTEAFF. The CDR3 nucleotides are TGTGCCAGCAGTGTCTCCGGGACGGAGAACACTGAAGCTTTCTTT. Full variable domain (outside the CDR3, taken from reference TRBV2 and TRBJ1-1): EPEVTQTPSHQVTQMGQEVILRCVPISNHLYFYWYRQILGQKVEFLVSFYNNEISEKSEIFDDQFSVERPDGSNFTLKIRSTKLEDSAMYFCASSVSGTENTEAFFGQGTRLTVV.

The DNA of the CDR3 is TGTGCCTGGAGTGTTTGGTCGGGGGGGCGAGAGACCCAGTACTTC. It encodes CAWSVWSGGRETQYF. The chain uses TRBV30 and TRBJ2-5; 8 nucleotides align to TRBD2. The V and J ends lost 0 bases and 4 bases, in that order; junction bases with no gene match: 7. This CDR3 is 15 amino acids long. Germline loops: CDR1 GTSNPN, CDR2 SVGIG (reference sequence).

The chain carries TRBV5-4 and TRBJ2-3; 12 bases match TRBD2. This CDR3 contains 14 residues. The germline V gene encodes CDR1 SGHNT and CDR2 YYREEE (reference sequence). This CDR3 is CAEGLAGSTDTQYF. The DNA of the CDR3 is TGTGCAGAAGGACTAGCGGGAAGCACAGATACGCAGTATTTT.

The chain uses TRBV9 and TRBJ2-7; the D is unclear. Trimming cost V 0 bases and J 0 bases, with 7 bases left between them. The CDR3 runs to 14 residues. The germline CDR1 and CDR2 sequences are SGDLS and YYNGEE. The CDR3 region is CASSVGSSSYEQYF. The DNA of the CDR3 is TGTGCCAGCAGCGTAGGCTCGAGCTCCTACGAGCAGTACTTC.

The genes are TRBV5-4 and TRBJ2-5, with D unclear. The CDR3 is 14 residues long. CDR1 SGHNT and CDR2 YYREEE come from the germline V gene (reference sequence). The V and J ends lost 4 bases and 2 bases respectively, with 12 bases between them. CDR3 residues: CASSPEGLQETQYF. DNA for the CDR3: TGTGCCAGCAGCCCCGAAGGCTTACAAGAGACCCAGTACTTC.

The chain is built from TRBV10-3 and TRBJ1-1; D possibly corresponds to TRBD1 (5 bases). The CDR3 extends over 12 amino acids. Trimming took 2 bases from V and 8 from J, leaving 9 bases between them. The germline V gene encodes CDR1 ENHRY and CDR2 SYGVKD. CDR3 residues: CAISEGGEEAFF. The CDR3 region has the DNA TGTGCCATCAGTGAGGGAGGGGAAGAAGCTTTCTTT.

This clone was observed a single time. This chain links TRBV30 with TRBJ2-4; 10 bases match TRBD1. Germline CDR1 is GTSNPN and CDR2 is SVGIG (reference sequence). The CDR3 has 14 amino acids. The trim removed 2 bases at V and 6 bases at J, leaving 4 bases unmatched. The CDR3 nucleotides are TGTGCCTGGAGTAAGGGACAGGGGAGAAACATTCAGTACTTC. This gives the protein CAWSKGQGRNIQYF.

The V and J genes are TRBV7-8 and TRBJ2-5, with D unclear. Germline CDR1 is SGHVS and CDR2 is FQNEAQ. V lost 2 bases, J lost 5 bases, and 15 bases lay in between. This CDR3 has 15 amino acids. The CDR3 loop is CASSLRQGFVETQYF. Here the CDR3 DNA reads TGTGCCAGCAGCTTAAGGCAAGGATTTGTGGAGACCCAGTACTTC.

The chain is built from TRBV5-5 and TRBJ1-3; D is uncertain. The CDR3 is 16 residues long. Deletions cut 0 bases from V and 4 bases from J, with 14 bases between. Germline V lookup: CDR1 SGHKS, CDR2 YYEKEE (reference sequence). CDR3 region: CASSLVTLGRGNTIYF. CDR3 nucleotide sequence: TGTGCCAGCAGCTTGGTCACTTTAGGGAGGGGAAACACCATATATTTT.

This chain links TRBV28 with TRBJ1-2, with 7 bases lining up with TRBD1. J was trimmed by 1 base and V by 5 bases; bases with no gene match: 4. CDR1 and CDR2 from the germline V gene are MDHEN and SYDVKM. The CDR3 is 14 residues long. In DNA form, the CDR3 reads TGTGCCAGCAGTACAGGGGCATATAACTATGGCTACACCTTC. This gives the protein CASSTGAYNYGYTF.